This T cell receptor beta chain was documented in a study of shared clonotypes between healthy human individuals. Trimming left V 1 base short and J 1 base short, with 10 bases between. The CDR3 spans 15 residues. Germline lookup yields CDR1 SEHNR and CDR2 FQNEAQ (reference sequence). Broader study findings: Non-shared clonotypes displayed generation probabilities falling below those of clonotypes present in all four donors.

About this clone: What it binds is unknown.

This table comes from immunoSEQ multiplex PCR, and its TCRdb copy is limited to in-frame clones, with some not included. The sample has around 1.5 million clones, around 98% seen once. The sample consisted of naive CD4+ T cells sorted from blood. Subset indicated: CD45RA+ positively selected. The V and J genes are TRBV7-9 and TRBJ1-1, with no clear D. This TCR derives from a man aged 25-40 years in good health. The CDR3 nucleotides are TGTGCCAGCAGCTTAGAGGTCATTACGAACACTGAAGCTTTCTTT. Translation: CASSLEVITNTEAFF.